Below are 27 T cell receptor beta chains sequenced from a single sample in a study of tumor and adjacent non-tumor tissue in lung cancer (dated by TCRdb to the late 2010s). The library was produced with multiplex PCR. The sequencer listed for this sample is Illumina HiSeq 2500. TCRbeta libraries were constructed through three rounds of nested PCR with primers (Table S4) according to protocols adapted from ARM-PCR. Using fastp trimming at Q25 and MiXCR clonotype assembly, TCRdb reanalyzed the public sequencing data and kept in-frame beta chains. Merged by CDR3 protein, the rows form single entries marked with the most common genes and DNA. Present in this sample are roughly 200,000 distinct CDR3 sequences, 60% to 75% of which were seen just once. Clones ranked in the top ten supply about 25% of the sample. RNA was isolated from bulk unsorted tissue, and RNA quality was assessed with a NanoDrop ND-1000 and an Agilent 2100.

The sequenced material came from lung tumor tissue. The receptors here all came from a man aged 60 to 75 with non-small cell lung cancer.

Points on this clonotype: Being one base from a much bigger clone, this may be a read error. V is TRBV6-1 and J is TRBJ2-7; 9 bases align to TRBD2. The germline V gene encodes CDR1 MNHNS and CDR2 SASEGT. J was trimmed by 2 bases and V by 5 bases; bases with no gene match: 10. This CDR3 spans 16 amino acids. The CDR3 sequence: CASSKIASGITYEQYF. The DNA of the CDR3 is TGTGCCAGCAGTAAAATCGCTAGCGGGATTACCTACGAGCAGTACTTC.

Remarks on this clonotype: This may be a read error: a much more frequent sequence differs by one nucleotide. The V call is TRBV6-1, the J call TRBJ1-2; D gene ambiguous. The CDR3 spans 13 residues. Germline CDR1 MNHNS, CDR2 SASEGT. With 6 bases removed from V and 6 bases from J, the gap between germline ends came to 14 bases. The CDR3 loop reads CASRSTGLNGYTF. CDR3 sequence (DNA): TGTGCCAGCAGATCGACTGGATTAAATGGCTACACCTTC.

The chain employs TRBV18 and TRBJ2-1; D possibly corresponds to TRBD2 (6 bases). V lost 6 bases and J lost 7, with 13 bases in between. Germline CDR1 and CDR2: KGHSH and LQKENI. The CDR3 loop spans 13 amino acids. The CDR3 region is CASSPGVGNEQFF. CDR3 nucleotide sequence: TGTGCCAGCTCCCCGGGGGTTGGTAATGAGCAGTTCTTC.

The DNA for the CDR3 is TGTGCCAGCAGTGAGATATGGGCGGGGAACAACAATGAGCAGTTCTTC. Its translation: CASSEIWAGNNNEQFF. V gene TRBV2 combines with J gene TRBJ2-1; TRBD2 is a possible D gene (6 bases). V gave up 3 bases and J gave up 5 bases, with 17 bases separating them. The CDR3 runs to 16 residues. CDR1 is SNHLY and CDR2 is FYNNEI in the germline V gene.

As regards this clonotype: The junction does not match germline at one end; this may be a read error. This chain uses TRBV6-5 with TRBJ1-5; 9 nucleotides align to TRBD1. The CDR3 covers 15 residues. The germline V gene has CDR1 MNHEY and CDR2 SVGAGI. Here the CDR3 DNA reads TGTGCCAGCAGCCAAGGAACAGGGGGCAATAAGCCCCAGCATTTT. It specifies CASSQGTGGNKPQHF.

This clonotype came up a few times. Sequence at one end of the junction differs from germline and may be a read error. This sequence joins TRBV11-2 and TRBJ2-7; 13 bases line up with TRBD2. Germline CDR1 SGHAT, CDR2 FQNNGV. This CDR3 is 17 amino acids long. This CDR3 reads CVSSSVGLAGWGYEQYF. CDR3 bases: TGTGTCAGCAGTTCCGTGGGACTAGCGGGGTGGGGCTACGAGCAATACTTC.

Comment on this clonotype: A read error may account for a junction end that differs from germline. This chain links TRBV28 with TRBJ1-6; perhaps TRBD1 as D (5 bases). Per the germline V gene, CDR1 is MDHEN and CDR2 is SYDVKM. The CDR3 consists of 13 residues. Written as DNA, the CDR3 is TGTACCAGCCAAGGGGCGAATAATTCACCCCTCCACTTT. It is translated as CTSQGANNSPLHF. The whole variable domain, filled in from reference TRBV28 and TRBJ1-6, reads DVKVTQSSRYLVKRTGEKVFLECVQDMDHENMFWYRQDPGLGLRLIYFSYDVKMKEKGDIPEGYSVSREKKERFSLILESASTNQTSMYLCTSQGANNSPLHFGNGTRLTVT.

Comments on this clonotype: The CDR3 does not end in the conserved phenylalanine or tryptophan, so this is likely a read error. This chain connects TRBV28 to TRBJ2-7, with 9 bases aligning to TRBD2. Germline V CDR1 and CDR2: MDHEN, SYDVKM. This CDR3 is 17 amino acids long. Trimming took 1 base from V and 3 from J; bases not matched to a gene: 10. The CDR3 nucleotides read TGTGCCAGCAGTTTATTTGGGACTAGCTGGAGACTCTACGAGCAGTACCTC. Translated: CASSLFGTSWRLYEQYL.

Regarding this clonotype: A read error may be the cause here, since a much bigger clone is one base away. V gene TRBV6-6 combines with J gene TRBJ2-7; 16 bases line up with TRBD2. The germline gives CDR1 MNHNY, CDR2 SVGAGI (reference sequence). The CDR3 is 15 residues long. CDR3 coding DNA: TGTACCAGCAGGGGGACTAGCGGGAGGGCCTACGAGCAGTACTTC. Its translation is CTSRGTSGRAYEQYF.

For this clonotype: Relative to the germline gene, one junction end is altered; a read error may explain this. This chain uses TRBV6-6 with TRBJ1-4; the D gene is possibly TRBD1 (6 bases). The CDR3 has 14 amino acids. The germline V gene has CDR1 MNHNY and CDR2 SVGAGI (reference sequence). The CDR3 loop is CVSSYGQSCEKLFF. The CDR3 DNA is TGTGTCAGCAGTTACGGACAGAGTTGCGAAAAACTGTTTTTT.

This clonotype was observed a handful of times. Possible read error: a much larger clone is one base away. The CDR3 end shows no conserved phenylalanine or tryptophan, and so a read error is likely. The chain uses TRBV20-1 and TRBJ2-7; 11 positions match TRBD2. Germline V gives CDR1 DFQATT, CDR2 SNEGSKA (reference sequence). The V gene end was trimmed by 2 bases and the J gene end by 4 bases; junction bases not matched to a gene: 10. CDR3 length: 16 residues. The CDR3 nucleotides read TGCAGTGCTAGACCCTTAGCGGGAGGGTCGTTTTACGAGCAGTACCTC. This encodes CSARPLAGGSFYEQYL.

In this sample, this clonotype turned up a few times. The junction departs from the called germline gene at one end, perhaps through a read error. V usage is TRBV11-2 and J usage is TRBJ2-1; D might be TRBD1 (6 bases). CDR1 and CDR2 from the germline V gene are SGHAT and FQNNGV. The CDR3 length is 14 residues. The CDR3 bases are TGTGCCATCAGCTCGGGACACCAAAGCAATGAGCAGTTCTTC. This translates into CAISSGHQSNEQFF.

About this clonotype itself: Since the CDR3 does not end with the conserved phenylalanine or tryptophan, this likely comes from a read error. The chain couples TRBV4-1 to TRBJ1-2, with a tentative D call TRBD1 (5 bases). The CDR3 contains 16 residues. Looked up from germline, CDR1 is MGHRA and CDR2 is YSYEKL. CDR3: CASSQEGDGSFYGYTI. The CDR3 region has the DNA TGCGCCAGCAGCCAAGAGGGGGACGGTTCTTTCTATGGTTACACCATC.

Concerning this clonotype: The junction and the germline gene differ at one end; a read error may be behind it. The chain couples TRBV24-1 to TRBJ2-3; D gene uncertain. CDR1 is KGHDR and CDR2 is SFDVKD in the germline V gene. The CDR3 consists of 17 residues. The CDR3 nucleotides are TGTACCACCAGTGATGCCTATCCAGGAGCAGGCACAGATACGCAGTATTTT. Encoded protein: CTTSDAYPGAGTDTQYF.

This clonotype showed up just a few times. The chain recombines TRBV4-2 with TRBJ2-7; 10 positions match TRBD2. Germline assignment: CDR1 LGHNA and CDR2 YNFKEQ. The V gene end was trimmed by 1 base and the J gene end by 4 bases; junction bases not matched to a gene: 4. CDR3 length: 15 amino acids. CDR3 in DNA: TGTGCCAGCAGCCAAGTATCAGCGGGAGGGTACGAGCAGTACTTC. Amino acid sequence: CASSQVSAGGYEQYF.

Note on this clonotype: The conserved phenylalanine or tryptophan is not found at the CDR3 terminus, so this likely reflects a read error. CDR3 sequence reads: CSVEDPVSAEAFN. The CDR3 DNA sequence: TGCAGCGTTGAAGACCCCGTCTCTGCTGAAGCTTTCAAT. The gene calls are TRBV29-1 and TRBJ1-1; no clear D. V lost 0 bases and J lost 6, with 11 bases in between. The CDR3 has 13 residues. Germline-derived CDR1 and CDR2 are SQVTM and ANQGSEA.

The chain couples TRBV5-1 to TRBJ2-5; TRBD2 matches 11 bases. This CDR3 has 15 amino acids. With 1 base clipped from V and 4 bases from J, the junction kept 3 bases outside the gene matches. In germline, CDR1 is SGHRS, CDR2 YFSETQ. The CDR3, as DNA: TGCGCCAGCAGCTTGCGACTAGCGGGAACAGAGACCCAGTACTTC. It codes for CASSLRLAGTETQYF.

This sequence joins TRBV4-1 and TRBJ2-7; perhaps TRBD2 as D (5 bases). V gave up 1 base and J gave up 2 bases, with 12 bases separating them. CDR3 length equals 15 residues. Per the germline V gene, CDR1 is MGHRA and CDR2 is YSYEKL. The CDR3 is CASSQGLTKTYEQYF. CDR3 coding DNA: TGCGCCAGCAGCCAAGGCCTGACTAAAACCTACGAGCAGTACTTC.

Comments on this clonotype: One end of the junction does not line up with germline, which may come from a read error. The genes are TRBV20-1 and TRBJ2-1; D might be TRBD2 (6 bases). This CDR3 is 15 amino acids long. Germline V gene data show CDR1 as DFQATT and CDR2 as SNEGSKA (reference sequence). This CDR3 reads CSARELAGHYNEQFF. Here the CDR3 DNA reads TGTAGTGCTAGAGAACTAGCTGGACACTACAATGAGCAGTTCTTC.

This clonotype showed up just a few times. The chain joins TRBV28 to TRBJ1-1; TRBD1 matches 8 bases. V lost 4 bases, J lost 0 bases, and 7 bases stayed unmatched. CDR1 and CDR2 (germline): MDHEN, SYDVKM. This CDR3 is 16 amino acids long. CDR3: CASSSGQGRLNTEAFF. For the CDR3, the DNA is TGTGCCAGCAGTTCCGGACAGGGACGGTTGAACACTGAAGCTTTCTTT.

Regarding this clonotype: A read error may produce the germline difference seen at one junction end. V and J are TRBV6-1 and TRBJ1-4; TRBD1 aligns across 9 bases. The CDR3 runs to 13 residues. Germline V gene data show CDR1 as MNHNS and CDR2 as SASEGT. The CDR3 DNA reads TGTGCCAACAGTTCGGACAGGGGCGGAAAACTGTTTTTT. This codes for CANSSDRGGKLFF.

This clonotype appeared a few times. The CDR3 is CSAHLGTGNYEQYF. Written as DNA, the CDR3 is TGCAGCGCCCACTTAGGGACAGGGAACTACGAGCAGTACTTC. The V call is TRBV29-1, the J call TRBJ2-7, with 9 bases identical to TRBD1. Trimming at V came to 7 bases and at J to 3 bases, leaving 10 bases not matched to a gene. The CDR3 has 14 amino acids. In germline, CDR1 is SQVTM, CDR2 ANQGSEA.

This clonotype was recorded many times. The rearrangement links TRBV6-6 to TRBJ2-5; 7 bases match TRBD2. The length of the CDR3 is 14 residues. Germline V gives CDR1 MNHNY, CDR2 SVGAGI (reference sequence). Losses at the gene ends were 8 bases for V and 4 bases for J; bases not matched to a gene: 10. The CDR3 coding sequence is TGTGCCAGCCGCTCGGGGGGAAGGGGAGAGACCCAGTACTTC. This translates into CASRSGGRGETQYF.

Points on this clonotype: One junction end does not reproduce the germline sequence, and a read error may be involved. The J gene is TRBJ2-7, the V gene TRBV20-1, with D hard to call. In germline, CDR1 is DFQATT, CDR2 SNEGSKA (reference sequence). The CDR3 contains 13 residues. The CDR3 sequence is CSALRQASYEEYF. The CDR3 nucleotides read TGCAGTGCCCTACGGCAGGCCTCCTACGAGGAGTACTTC.

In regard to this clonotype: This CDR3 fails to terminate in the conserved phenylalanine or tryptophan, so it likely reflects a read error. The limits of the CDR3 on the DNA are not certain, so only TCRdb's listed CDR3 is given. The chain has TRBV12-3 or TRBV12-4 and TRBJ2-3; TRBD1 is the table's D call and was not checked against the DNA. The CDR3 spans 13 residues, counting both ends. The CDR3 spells CASTPVCTDTQFS.

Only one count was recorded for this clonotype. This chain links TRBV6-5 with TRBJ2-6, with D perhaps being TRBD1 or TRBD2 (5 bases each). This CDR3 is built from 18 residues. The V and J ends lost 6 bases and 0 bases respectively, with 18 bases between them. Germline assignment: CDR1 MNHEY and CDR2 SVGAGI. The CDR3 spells CASRESGRHSSGANVLTF. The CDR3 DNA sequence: TGTGCCAGCAGAGAGTCGGGACGTCATAGCTCTGGGGCCAACGTCCTGACTTTC.

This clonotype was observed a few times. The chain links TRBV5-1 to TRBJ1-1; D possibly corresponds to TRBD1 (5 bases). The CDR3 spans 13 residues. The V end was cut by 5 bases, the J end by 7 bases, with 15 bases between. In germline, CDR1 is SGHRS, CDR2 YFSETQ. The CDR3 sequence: CASRAWGEGEAFF. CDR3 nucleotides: TGCGCCAGCAGGGCCTGGGGCGAGGGTGAAGCTTTCTTT.